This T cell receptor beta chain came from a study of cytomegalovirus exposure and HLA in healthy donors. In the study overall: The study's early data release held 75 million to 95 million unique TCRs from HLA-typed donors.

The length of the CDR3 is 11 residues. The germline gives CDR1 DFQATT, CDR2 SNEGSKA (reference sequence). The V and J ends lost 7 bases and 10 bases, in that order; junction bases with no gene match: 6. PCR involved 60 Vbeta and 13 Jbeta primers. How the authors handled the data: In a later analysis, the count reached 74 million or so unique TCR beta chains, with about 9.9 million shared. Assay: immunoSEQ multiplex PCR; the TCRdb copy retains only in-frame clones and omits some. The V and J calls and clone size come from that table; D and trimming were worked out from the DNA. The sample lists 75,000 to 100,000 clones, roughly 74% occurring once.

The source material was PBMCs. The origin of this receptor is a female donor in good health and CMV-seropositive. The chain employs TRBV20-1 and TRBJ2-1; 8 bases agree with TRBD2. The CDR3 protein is CSVDRGGEQFF. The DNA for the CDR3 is TGCAGTGTCGATCGCGGGGGGGAGCAGTTCTTC.